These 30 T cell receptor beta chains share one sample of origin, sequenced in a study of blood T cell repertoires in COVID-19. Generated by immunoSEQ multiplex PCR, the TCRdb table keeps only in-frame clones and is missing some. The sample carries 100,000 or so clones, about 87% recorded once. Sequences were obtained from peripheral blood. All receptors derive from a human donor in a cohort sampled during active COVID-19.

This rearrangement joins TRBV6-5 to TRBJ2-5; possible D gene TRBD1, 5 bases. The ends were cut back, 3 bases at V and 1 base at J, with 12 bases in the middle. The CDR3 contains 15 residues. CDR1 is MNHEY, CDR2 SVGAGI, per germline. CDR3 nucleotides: TGTGCCAGCAGTTATCTATCTAGGGGCCAAGAGACCCAGTACTTC. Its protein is CASSYLSRGQETQYF.

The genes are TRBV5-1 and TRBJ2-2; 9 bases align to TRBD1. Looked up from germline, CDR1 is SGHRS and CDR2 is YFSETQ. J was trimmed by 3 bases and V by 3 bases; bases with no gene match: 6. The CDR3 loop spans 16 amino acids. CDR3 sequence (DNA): TGCGCCAGCAGCTCGCCCGGGACAGGGTACACCGGGGAGCTGTTTTTT. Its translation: CASSSPGTGYTGELFF.

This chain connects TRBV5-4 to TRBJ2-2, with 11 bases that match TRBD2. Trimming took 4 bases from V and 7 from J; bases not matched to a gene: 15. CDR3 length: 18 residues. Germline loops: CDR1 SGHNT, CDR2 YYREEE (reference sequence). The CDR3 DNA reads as TGTGCCAGCAGCGGCGGGACTAGCGGAGGGGGGTATATCGGGGAGCTGTTTTTT. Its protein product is CASSGGTSGGGYIGELFF. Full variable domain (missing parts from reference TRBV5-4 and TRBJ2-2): ETGVTQSPTHLIKTRGQQVTLRCSSQSGHNTVSWYQQALGQGPQFIFQYYREEENGRGNFPPRFSGLQFPNYSSELNVNALELDDSALYLCASSGGTSGGGYIGELFFGEGSRLTVL.

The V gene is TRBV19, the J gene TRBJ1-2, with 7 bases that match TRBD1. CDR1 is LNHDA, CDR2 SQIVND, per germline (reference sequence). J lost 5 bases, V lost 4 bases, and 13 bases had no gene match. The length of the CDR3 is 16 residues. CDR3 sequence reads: CASSTRFEGQSYGYTF. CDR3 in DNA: TGTGCCAGTAGTACCCGGTTTGAGGGACAGTCTTATGGCTACACCTTC.

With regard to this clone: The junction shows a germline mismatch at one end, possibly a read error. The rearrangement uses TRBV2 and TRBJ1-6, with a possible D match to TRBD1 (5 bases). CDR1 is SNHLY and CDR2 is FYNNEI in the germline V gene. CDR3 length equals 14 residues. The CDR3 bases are TGTGCCAGCAGGGAAGACAGCTATAATTCACCCCTCCACTTT. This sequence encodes CASREDSYNSPLHF.

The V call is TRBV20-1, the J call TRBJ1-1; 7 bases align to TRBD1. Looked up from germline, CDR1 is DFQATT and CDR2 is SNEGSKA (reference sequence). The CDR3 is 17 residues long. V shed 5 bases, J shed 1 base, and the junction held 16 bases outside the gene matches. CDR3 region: CSARETGTENSNTEAFF. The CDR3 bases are TGCAGTGCTCGTGAAACCGGGACAGAGAATTCGAACACTGAAGCTTTCTTT.

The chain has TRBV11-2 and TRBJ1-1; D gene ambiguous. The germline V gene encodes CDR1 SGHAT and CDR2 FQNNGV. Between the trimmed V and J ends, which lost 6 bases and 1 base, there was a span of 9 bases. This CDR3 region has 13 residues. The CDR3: CASSLTENTEAFF. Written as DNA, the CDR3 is TGTGCCAGCAGTTTAACAGAGAACACTGAAGCTTTCTTT.

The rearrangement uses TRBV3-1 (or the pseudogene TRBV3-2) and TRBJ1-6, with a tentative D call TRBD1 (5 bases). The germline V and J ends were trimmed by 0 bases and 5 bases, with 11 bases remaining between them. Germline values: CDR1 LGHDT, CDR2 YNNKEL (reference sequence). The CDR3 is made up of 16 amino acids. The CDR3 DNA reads TGTGCCAGCAGCCAAGAACCAGGGTTGGATAATTCACCCCTCCACTTT. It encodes CASSQEPGLDNSPLHF.

The CDR3 DNA sequence: TGCGCCACCCACTTCAGGCCGAGCTCCTACAATGAGCAGTTCTTC. It yields the protein CATHFRPSSYNEQFF. The rearrangement links TRBV5-1 to TRBJ2-1; D unclear. CDR1 is SGHRS and CDR2 is YFSETQ in the germline V gene. The CDR3 loop spans 15 amino acids. V lost 9 bases and J lost 0, with 16 bases in between.

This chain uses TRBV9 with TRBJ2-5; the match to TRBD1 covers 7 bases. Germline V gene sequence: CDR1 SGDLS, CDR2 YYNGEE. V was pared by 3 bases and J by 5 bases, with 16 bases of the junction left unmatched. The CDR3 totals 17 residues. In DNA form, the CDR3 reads TGTGCCAGCAGCGCTAGAACAGGGGATACCGTCGTCGAGACCCAGTACTTC. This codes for CASSARTGDTVVETQYF.

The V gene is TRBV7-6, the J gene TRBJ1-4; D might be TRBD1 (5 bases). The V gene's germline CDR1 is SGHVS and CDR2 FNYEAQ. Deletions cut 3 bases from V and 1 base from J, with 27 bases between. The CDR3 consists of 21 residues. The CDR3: CASSLWLSGRGGGGTNEKLFF. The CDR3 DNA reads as TGTGCCAGCAGCTTGTGGCTTTCGGGGCGCGGGGGAGGAGGAACTAATGAAAAACTGTTTTTT.

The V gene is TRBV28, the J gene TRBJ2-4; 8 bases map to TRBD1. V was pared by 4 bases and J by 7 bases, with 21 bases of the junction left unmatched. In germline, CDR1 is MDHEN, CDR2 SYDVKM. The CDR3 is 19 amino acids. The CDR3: CASSSRKQIGQGGWNIQYF. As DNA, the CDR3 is TGTGCCAGCAGTTCCCGAAAACAAATCGGACAGGGAGGTTGGAACATTCAGTACTTC.

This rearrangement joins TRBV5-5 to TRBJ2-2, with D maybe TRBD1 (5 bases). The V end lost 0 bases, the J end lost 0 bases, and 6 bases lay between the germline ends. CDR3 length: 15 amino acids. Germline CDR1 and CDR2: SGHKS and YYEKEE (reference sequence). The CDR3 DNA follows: TGTGCCAGCAGCTTGGAACAGGCGAACACCGGGGAGCTGTTTTTT. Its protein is CASSLEQANTGELFF.

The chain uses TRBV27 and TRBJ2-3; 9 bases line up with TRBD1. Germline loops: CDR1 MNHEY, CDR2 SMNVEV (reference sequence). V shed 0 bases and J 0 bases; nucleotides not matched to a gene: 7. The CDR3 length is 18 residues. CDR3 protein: CASSLSQGAIPSTDTQYF. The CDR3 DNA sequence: TGTGCCAGCAGTTTATCACAGGGGGCCATTCCTAGCACAGATACGCAGTATTTT.

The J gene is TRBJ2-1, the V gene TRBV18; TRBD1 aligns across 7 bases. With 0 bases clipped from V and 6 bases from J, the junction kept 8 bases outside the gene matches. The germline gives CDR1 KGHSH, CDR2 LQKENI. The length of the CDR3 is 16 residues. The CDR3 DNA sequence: TGTGCCAGCTCACCACCATTAGGACAGGTTTCCAATGAGCAGTTCTTC. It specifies CASSPPLGQVSNEQFF.

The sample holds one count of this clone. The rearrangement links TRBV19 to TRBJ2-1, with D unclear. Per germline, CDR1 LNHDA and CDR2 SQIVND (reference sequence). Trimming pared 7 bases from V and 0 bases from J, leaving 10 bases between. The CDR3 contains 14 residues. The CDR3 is CASKHVSSYNEQFF. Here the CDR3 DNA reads TGTGCCAGTAAACACGTCAGCTCCTACAATGAGCAGTTCTTC.

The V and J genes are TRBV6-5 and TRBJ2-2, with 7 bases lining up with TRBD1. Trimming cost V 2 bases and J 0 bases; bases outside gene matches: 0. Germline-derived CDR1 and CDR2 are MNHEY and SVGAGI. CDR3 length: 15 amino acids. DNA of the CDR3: TGTGCCAGCAGTTACGGGACAGCGAACACCGGGGAGCTGTTTTTT. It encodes CASSYGTANTGELFF.

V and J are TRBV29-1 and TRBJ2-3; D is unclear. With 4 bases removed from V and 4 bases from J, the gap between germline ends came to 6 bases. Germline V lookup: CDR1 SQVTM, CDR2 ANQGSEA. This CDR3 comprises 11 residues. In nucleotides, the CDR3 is TGCAGCGTTGTTGTAGCAGATACGCAGTATTTT. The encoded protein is CSVVVADTQYF.

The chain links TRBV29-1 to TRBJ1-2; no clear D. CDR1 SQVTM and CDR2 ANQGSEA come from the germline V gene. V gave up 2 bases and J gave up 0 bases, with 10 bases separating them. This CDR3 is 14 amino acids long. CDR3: CSVESDGANYGYTF. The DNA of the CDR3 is TGCAGCGTTGAATCTGATGGAGCTAACTATGGCTACACCTTC. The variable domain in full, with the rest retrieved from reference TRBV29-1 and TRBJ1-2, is SAVISQKPSRDICQRGTSLTIQCQVDSQVTMMFWYRQQPGQSLTLIATANQGSEATYESGFVIDKFPISRPNLTFSTLTVSNMSPEDSSIYLCSVESDGANYGYTFGSGTRLTVV.

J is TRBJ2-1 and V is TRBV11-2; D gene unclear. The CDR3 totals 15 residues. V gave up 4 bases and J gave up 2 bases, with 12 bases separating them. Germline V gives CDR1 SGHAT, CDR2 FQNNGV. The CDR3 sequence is CASSSPLEAYNEQFF. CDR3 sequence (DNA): TGTGCCAGCAGCTCACCGCTAGAGGCCTACAATGAGCAGTTCTTC.

CDR3: CSAGQGSSYEQYF. Here the CDR3 DNA reads TGCAGCGCGGGACAGGGGAGCTCCTACGAGCAGTACTTC. This sequence joins TRBV29-1 and TRBJ2-7; 10 bases fit TRBD1. This CDR3 region has 13 residues. Germline CDR1 SQVTM, CDR2 ANQGSEA. Trimming at V came to 7 bases and at J to 0 bases, leaving 3 bases not matched to a gene.

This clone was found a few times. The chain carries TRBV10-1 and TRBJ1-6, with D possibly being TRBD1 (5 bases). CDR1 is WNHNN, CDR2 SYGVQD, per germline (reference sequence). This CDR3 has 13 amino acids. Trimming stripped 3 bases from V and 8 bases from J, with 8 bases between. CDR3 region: CASSEQVDSPLHF. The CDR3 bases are TGCGCCAGCAGTGAACAGGTGGATTCACCCCTCCACTTT.

The CDR3 spells CASSDRDAGELFF. The CDR3 bases are TGTGCCAGCAGTGACAGGGATGCCGGGGAGCTGTTTTTT. The chain links TRBV12-3 or TRBV12-4 to TRBJ2-2, with 7 nucleotides matching TRBD1. This CDR3 has 13 residues. V dropped 5 bases and J dropped 6; count of bases not matched to a gene: 3.

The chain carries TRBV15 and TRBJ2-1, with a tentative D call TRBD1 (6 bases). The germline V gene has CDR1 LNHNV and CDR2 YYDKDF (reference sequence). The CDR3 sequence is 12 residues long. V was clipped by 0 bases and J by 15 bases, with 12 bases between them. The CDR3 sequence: CATSRDAQGLFF. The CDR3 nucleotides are TGTGCCACCAGCAGAGATGCACAGGGCTTGTTCTTC.

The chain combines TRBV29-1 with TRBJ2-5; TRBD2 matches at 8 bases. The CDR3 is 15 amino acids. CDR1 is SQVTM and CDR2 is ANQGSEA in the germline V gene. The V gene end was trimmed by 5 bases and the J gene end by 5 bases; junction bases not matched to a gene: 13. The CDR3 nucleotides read TGCAGCGTTTTCTCATCTAGCGGGCTATTTGAGACCCAGTACTTC. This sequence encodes CSVFSSSGLFETQYF.

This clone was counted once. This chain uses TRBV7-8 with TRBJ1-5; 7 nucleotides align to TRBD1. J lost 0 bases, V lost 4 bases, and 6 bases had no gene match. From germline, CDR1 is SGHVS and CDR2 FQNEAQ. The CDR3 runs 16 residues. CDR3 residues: CASSYNRGNSNQPQHF. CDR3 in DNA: TGTGCCAGCAGCTACAACAGGGGAAATAGCAATCAGCCCCAGCATTTT. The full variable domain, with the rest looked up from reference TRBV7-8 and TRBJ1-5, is GAGVSQSPRYKVAKRGQDVALRCDPISGHVSLFWYQQALGQGPEFLTYFQNEAQLDKSGLPSDRFFAERPEGSVSTLKIQRTQQEDSAVYLCASSYNRGNSNQPQHFGDGTRLSIL.

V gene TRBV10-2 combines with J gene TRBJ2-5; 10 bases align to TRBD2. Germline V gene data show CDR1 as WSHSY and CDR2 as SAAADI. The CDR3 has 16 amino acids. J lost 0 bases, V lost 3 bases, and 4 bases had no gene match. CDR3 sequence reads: CASSDLAGEYQETQYF. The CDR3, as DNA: TGCGCCAGCAGTGATCTAGCGGGAGAGTACCAAGAGACCCAGTACTTC.

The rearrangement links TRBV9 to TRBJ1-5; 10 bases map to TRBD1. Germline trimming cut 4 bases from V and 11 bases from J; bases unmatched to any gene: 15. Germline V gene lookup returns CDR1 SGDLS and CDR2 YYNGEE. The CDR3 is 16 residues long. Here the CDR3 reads CASSPLGTGVLSSQHF. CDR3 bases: TGTGCCAGCAGCCCCTTAGGGACAGGGGTTTTATCGTCCCAGCATTTT.

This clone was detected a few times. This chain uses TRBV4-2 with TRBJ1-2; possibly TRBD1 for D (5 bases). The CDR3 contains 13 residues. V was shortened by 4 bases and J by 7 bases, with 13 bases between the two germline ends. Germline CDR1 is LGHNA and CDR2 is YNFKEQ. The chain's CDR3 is CASSLGGKVGYTF. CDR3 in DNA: TGTGCCAGCAGCCTGGGGGGGAAGGTTGGCTACACCTTC.

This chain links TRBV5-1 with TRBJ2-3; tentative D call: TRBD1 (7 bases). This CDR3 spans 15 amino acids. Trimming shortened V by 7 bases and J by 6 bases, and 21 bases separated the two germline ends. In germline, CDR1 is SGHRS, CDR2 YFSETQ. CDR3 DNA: TGCGCCAGCTGTCAGGGGGGACAGATAGGGGATACGCAGTATTTT. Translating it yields CASCQGGQIGDTQYF.